These T cell receptor beta chains were read from a single sample in a study of cytomegalovirus exposure and HLA in healthy donors. Profiling relied on immunoSEQ multiplex PCR, and the TCRdb table lists in-frame clones only, not all of them. The table records 180,000 or so clones, about 62% of them present only once. What was sequenced was PBMCs. The source is a man between 35 and 55 years old in good health and CMV-seronegative. Each CDR3 is given with its conserved first and last residue. Fields, in order: D gene, clone size, V gene, J gene, CDR3 DNA, CDR3 protein. D genes are given only for firm matches. The size of a clone is reported for some rows only, either as once, few or many, or as a class for expanded clones.

>TRBD1|.|TRBV6-4|TRBJ2-7
TGTGCCAGCAGTGACTCGATTAGGGGACAGTCGGGGTCCTACGAGCAGTACTTC
CASSDSIRGQSGSYEQYF
>TRBD1|.|TRBV5-6|TRBJ2-3
TGTGCCAGCAGCAACAGGGGGCGGACAGATACGCAGTATTTT
CASSNRGRTDTQYF
>TRBD2|few|TRBV18|TRBJ2-1
TGTGCCAGCTCAAAGACTAGCGGAGCTTACAATGAGCAGTTCTTC
CASSKTSGAYNEQFF
>TRBD2|.|TRBV4-3|TRBJ2-2
TGCGCCAGCAGCGTTAACCGGGACTACAACACCGGGGAGCTGTTTTTT
CASSVNRDYNTGELFF
>.|.|TRBV28|TRBJ2-7
TGTGCCAGCAGTTCCACCTACGAGCAGTACTTC
CASSSTYEQYF
>TRBD1|.|TRBV6-5|TRBJ1-6
TGTGCCAGCAAACGGGACAGAGAGATCCACTTT
CASKRDREIHF
>.|few|TRBV4-1|TRBJ2-1
TGCGCCAGCAGCCAAGGTGTTAGATTTGAGCAGTTCTTC
CASSQGVRFEQFF
>.|.|TRBV6-5|TRBJ1-6
TGTGCCAGCAGTACCACAGGGTTAGATAATTCACCCCTCCACTTT
CASSTTGLDNSPLHF
>.|.|TRBV15|TRBJ1-5
TGTGCCACCAGCAGATCCGTAGGACAGTTTGTCCACCAGCCCCAGCATTTT
CATSRSVGQFVHQPQHF
>.|.|TRBV7-3|TRBJ1-2
TGTGCCAGCAGCTCCACAGGGACCTCTAACTATGGCTACACCTTC
CASSSTGTSNYGYTF
>.|.|TRBV7-2|TRBJ2-1
TGTGCCAGCAGCTTAGGGGCAAACAATGAGCAGTTCTTC
CASSLGANNEQFF
>TRBD1|few|TRBV6-4|TRBJ1-5
TGTGCCAGCAGTCCGGGACAGGGGGCAGATCAGCCCCAGCATTTT
CASSPGQGADQPQHF
>TRBD2|.|TRBV15|TRBJ2-3
TGTGCCACCGAGGGGACTAGCAGGGAAGATACGCAGTATTTT
CATEGTSREDTQYF
>TRBD2|.|TRBV7-2|TRBJ2-3
TGTGCCAGCAGCCGCCGACTAGCGGGAGTCACAGATACGCAGTATTTT
CASSRRLAGVTDTQYF
>.|.|TRBV4-2|TRBJ2-1
TGTGCCAGCAGCCAAGTTGCCCAGGCGCACAGTGAGCAGTTCTTC
CASSQVAQAHSEQFF
>.|few|TRBV4-1|TRBJ2-6
TGCGCCAGCAGCCAAGACAGCTCTGGGGCCAACGTCCTGACTTTC
CASSQDSSGANVLTF
>TRBD1|.|TRBV18|TRBJ2-3
TGTGCCAGCTCACCATTGGGACAGACGGGCCCAGATACGCAGTATTTT
CASSPLGQTGPDTQYF
>TRBD2|few|TRBV7-3|TRBJ2-7
TGTGCCAGCAGCCCGACTAGCGGGGTTTCCTACGAGCAGTACTTC
CASSPTSGVSYEQYF
>.|.|TRBV27|TRBJ2-2
TGTGCCAGCAGTTTAAAGCGCGGTTACACCGGGGAGCTGTTTTTT
CASSLKRGYTGELFF
>TRBD1|.|TRBV7-2|TRBJ1-2
TGTGCCAGCAGCTTTCAGGGGGGCACTCCCCGAGGCTACACCTTC
CASSFQGGTPRGYTF
>TRBD2|.|TRBV5-1|TRBJ2-3
TGCGCCAGCAGCCCTCGGGAAAGAACTAGCGGAAATACGCAGTATTTT
CASSPRERTSGNTQYF
>TRBD2|.|TRBV27|TRBJ2-3
TGTGCCAGCAGTTTGGGGCTAGCGGGGGGCACAGATACGCAGTATTTT
CASSLGLAGGTDTQYF
>.|once|TRBV29-1|TRBJ1-1
TGCAGCGTCGGGGGGGACGGGTTGAACACTGAAGCTTTCTTT
CSVGGDGLNTEAFF
>.|.|TRBV7-9|TRBJ1-1
TGTGCCAGCGCCGACGGAGGCGCTGAAGCTTTCTTT
CASADGGAEAFF
>.|.|TRBV5-8|TRBJ1-5
TGTGCCAGCAGCACGGGGACATTTGGCTGGAGCAATCAGCCCCAGCATTTT
CASSTGTFGWSNQPQHF
>TRBD2|few|TRBV5-1|TRBJ2-5
TGCGCCAGCAGCTTGGGGGCGGGGGAGCAAGAGACCCAGTACTTC
CASSLGAGEQETQYF
>TRBD2|.|TRBV19|TRBJ2-1
TGTGCCAGTAGTATAGGGGGACTAGCGGCCACAACGGGCTCCTACAATGAGCAGTTCTTC
CASSIGGLAATTGSYNEQFF
>TRBD2|.|TRBV9|TRBJ2-1
TGTGCCAGCAGCGTACGACTAGCGGATTACAATGAGCAGTTCTTC
CASSVRLADYNEQFF
>.|.|TRBV7-2|TRBJ2-7
TGTGCCAGCGCCCGAAATGCGCGCGAGCAGTACTTC
CASARNAREQYF
>TRBD1|few|TRBV29-1|TRBJ2-2
TGCAGCGTTGGACGGACAGGGCAGACCGGGGAGCTGTTTTTT
CSVGRTGQTGELFF
>.|.|TRBV10-3|TRBJ1-6
TGTGCCATCAGTGAGTCGACAGGATATAATTCACCCCTCCACTTT
CAISESTGYNSPLHF
>TRBD2|.|TRBV9|TRBJ2-7
TGTGCCAGCAGCGTAGGCGCGGGAGGGACCTACGAGCAGTACTTC
CASSVGAGGTYEQYF
>.|.|TRBV29-1|TRBJ2-7
TGCAGCTTCGTGACAGCCTACGAGCAGTACTTC
CSFVTAYEQYF
>.|few|TRBV6-1|TRBJ2-2
TGTGCCAGCAGTGAACGGCGAACAGCGAACACCGGGGAGCTGTTTTTT
CASSERRTANTGELFF
>TRBD2|.|TRBV9|TRBJ2-5
TGTGCCAGCAGTCTTGCGGGAGTGGAGACCCAGTACTTC
CASSLAGVETQYF
>.|.|TRBV19|TRBJ1-1
TGTGCCAGTAGTCACCCTGCGGGGCACACTGAAGCTTTCTTT
CASSHPAGHTEAFF
>.|.|TRBV19|TRBJ2-7
TGTGCCAGTAGTATAAATACAGACTCCTACGAGCAGTACTTC
CASSINTDSYEQYF
>.|.|TRBV18|TRBJ2-7
TGTGCCAGCTCACTCAGTTTCCACGAGCAGTACTTC
CASSLSFHEQYF
>TRBD1|.|TRBV10-3|TRBJ2-2
TGTGCCATCAGTGGGACAGGGATAAACACCGGGGAGCTGTTTTTT
CAISGTGINTGELFF
>.|.|TRBV28|TRBJ2-7
TGTGCCAGCAGTACCCCCGGGACACAGCCCTACGAGCAGTACTTC
CASSTPGTQPYEQYF
>TRBD1|.|TRBV18|TRBJ2-7
TGTGCCAGCTCACCCGGGACAGGATCGGGCTACGAGCAGTACTTC
CASSPGTGSGYEQYF
>TRBD2|.|TRBV7-2|TRBJ2-5
TGTGCCAGCAGCCTTTTAAGGGGAGGGCAGGAGACCCAGTACTTC
CASSLLRGGQETQYF
>.|few|TRBV9|TRBJ2-2
TGTGCCAGCAGAACGGACAGCCTCACCGGGGAGCTGTTTTTT
CASRTDSLTGELFF
>.|.|TRBV14|TRBJ1-1
TGTGCCAGCAGCCAATCCAGGGGTACTGAAGCTTTCTTT
CASSQSRGTEAFF